A selection of T cell receptor beta chains follows, all from one sample in a study of cytomegalovirus exposure and HLA in healthy donors. Here immunoSEQ multiplex PCR was the method, and the copy in TCRdb shows in-frame clones only, minus some. The sample has under 200,000 clones, around 76% seen once. Sequencing was performed on PBMCs. The receptors stem from a girl aged 10 to 17 in good health and CMV-seropositive. Both conserved end residues are part of each CDR3. The D gene is left open where the match is weak. Clone size is stated in some rows and not others, as once, few, many or a class when expanded.

TRBV28	TRBJ2-2	.	.	CASSLLEIYTGELFF	TGTGCCAGCAGTTTGTTGGAGATTTACACCGGGGAGCTGTTTTTT
TRBV28	TRBJ1-1	few	.	CASSAVNTEAFF	TGTGCCAGCAGTGCGGTGAACACTGAAGCTTTCTTT
TRBV19	TRBJ1-2	.	TRBD1	CASSVGQGIGGYTF	TGTGCCAGTAGTGTTGGACAGGGAATAGGTGGCTACACCTTC
TRBV30	TRBJ1-2	few	TRBD1	CAWSVKGQRKGNYGYTF	TGTGCCTGGAGTGTAAAGGGACAGAGAAAGGGCAACTATGGCTACACCTTC
TRBV2	TRBJ2-2	.	TRBD2	CASSEVRGGLTGELFF	TGTGCCAGCAGTGAAGTACGGGGGGGTCTAACCGGGGAGCTGTTTTTT
TRBV7-8	TRBJ2-5	.	TRBD2	CASSQKRGGQETQYF	TGTGCCAGCAGCCAAAAGCGGGGGGGACAAGAGACCCAGTACTTC
TRBV4-1	TRBJ1-3	.	.	CASSPLEKGNSGNTIYF	TGCGCCAGCAGCCCCCTCGAGAAGGGGAACTCTGGAAACACCATATATTTT
TRBV4-3	TRBJ1-3	.	.	CASSREYSSFGNTIYF	TGCGCCAGCAGCCGAGAGTACAGCTCCTTTGGAAACACCATATATTTT
TRBV2	TRBJ1-4	few	TRBD1	CASSADTGEGKLFF	TGTGCCAGCAGCGCCGATACAGGGGAAGGAAAACTGTTTTTT
TRBV6-1	TRBJ2-7	.	.	CASSPRAPGYEQYF	TGTGCCAGCAGCCCCAGGGCTCCCGGCTACGAGCAGTACTTC
TRBV9	TRBJ2-7	few	.	CASSVDLGAPHYEQYF	TGTGCCAGCAGCGTAGATCTGGGAGCCCCTCACTACGAGCAGTACTTC
TRBV30	TRBJ1-2	.	.	CAWRAGYQYGYTF	TGTGCCTGGAGGGCAGGGTATCAATATGGCTACACCTTC
TRBV2	TRBJ1-5	few	.	CASSLNTGSNQPQHF	TGTGCCAGCAGTCTCAATACCGGGAGCAATCAGCCCCAGCATTTT
TRBV7-3	TRBJ2-7	.	.	CASSARLRDIDNFYEQYF	TGTGCCAGCAGCGCACGCCTTCGGGACATCGATAATTTTTACGAGCAGTACTTC
TRBV19	TRBJ2-7	few	.	CASSGSQVEGPSYEQYF	TGTGCCAGTAGTGGGTCACAGGTGGAGGGGCCCTCCTACGAGCAGTACTTC
TRBV10-3	TRBJ2-3	once	TRBD1	CAISTGVSSGTQYF	TGTGCCATCAGTACAGGGGTCTCCTCAGGTACGCAGTATTTT
TRBV7-9	TRBJ1-2	.	TRBD1	CAGERTGQGASGYTF	TGTGCCGGGGAGAGAACGGGACAGGGGGCGTCAGGCTACACCTTC
TRBV27	TRBJ2-7	.	.	CASSGITGRLIHEQYF	TGTGCCAGCAGCGGGATTACAGGGAGACTAATTCACGAGCAGTACTTC
TRBV10-3	TRBJ1-5	.	.	CAIRRHGNQPQHF	TGTGCCATCAGGAGACATGGCAATCAGCCCCAGCATTTT
TRBV30	TRBJ1-2	.	.	CAISPGDYGYTF	TGTGCCATTTCACCAGGGGACTATGGCTACACCTTC
TRBV7-8	TRBJ2-5	.	TRBD2	CASKATSGGFGETQYF	TGTGCCAGCAAAGCGACTAGCGGGGGCTTCGGTGAGACCCAGTACTTC